This T cell receptor beta chain is drawn from a study of OX40 agonist ivuxolimab in advanced cancers. General notes on the study: Ivuxolimab was a fully human IgG2 agonistic monoclonal antibody targeting the costimulatory receptor OX40 (CD134). Partial responses occurred in three dose-escalation patients: two with cutaneous melanoma and one with hepatocellular carcinoma. A male proportion of about 79% and a mean age of approximately 58 years, ranging from about 20 to 79, were recorded for the dose-escalation cohort. Among the roughly 54 dose-escalation patients, roughly 20 had hepatocellular carcinoma, 15 or so melanoma, 9 renal cell carcinoma and 9 head and neck cancer. The point of sequencing TCRbeta in the periphery was to test whether ivuxolimab changed TCR sequence diversity and drove clonal T-cell expansion. The monotherapy dose-escalation portion (N of about 47 patients) of the phase I ivuxolimab trial is reported in the paper. Intravenous ivuxolimab was administered to patients every 2 weeks at six dose levels: 0.01, 0.1, 0.3, 1.5, 3 and 10 mg/kg. Patients were allowed to have had prior anti-PD-1, anti-PD-L1 or anti-CTLA-4 therapy, and approximately 40% of the dose-escalation patients had been treated with checkpoint inhibitors. Paper-wide results and their limitations: In the 0.1-3.0 mg/kg groups, partial responders had among the lowest normalized peripheral clonal expansion, particularly in CD8+ T cells. The antigen specificity of the clonally expanded peripheral T cells was not determined. After ivuxolimab, expanded clones were on average more numerous among CD8+ T cells than among CD4+ T cells. Low levels of normalized T-cell clonal expansion were also seen in some patients who did not respond. Clonal expansion of both CD4+ and CD8+ blood T cells was observed from baseline to week 6 at doses 0.1 to 3.0 mg/kg.

Patients with autoimmune disease history or receiving systemic immunosuppression were excluded from the trial. In every dose cohort, peripheral blood was drawn for TCR sequencing at baseline, cycle 4 day 1, and cycle 7 day 1. Samples came from an open-label, multicenter, first-in-human phase I dose-escalation trial of ivuxolimab. Adults with locally advanced or metastatic head and neck squamous cell, hepatocellular, melanoma or renal cell carcinoma were enrolled in the trial. Before TCR sequencing, CD4+ and CD8+ T cells were separately sorted from peripheral blood. About this clone: The antigen this receptor binds is unknown. The record has no base qualities; no much larger clone is one base away.

Genomic DNA was extracted from sorted cells for sequencing of the TCRbeta CDR3 region. TCRbeta CDR3 regions were sequenced using the immunoSEQ Assay. Drawn from immuneACCESS, this table holds only the in-frame rearrangements with V and J called that TCRdb kept. Clones are partly lost; checked studies trace under half to an unresolved V gene and leave the rest unexplained. Counted in this sample were 60,000 to 90,000 clones; around 89% of them appeared once. Around 0.98% of the sample lies in the top ten. Reading from cysteine to phenylalanine, the CDR3 counts 17 amino acids. CDR3 DNA only is kept here, 51 bases in frame from base 1. For CDR1 and CDR2, the germline V gene (reference sequence) lists LNHDA and SQIVND. V sheds 5 bases and J sheds 2 bases, leaving 22 bases between their ends.

The chain joins TRBV19 to TRBJ2-7; the D gene is perhaps TRBD1 or TRBD2, as each covers 5 bases. This clonotype was sampled from an adult with an advanced solid tumor such as melanoma, head and neck, liver or kidney cancer. Sample: CD4+ or CD8+ T cells sorted from blood, taken in a trial of the OX40 agonist ivuxolimab. The CDR3 protein is CASSSRIGDGIPYEQYF. The nucleotide sequence reads as follows: TGTGCCAGTAGTTCCCGAATAGGGGACGGGATTCCCTACGAGCAGTACTTC.